This T cell receptor beta chain was identified during a study of blood T cells in healthy people across ages. On this clonotype itself: Its cognate antigen is unknown.

Findings of the study overall: Naive T cell percentage and TCR beta diversity correlated strongly.

This CDR3 region has 16 residues. Germline values: CDR1 SGHVS, CDR2 FQNEAQ. J lost 10 bases, V lost 4 bases, and 15 bases had no gene match. Sample-barcoded 5' priming and a J-beta primer mix drove a second PCR of roughly 7 to 11 cycles. With 12 random nucleotides, a template-switch adaptor tagged each individual cDNA molecule. All samples gave at least 2.5 million CDR3-containing paired-end reads. TCRdb independently ran MiXCR on the 5' RACE reads; one entry per CDR3 protein. Among about 1.8 million distinct CDR3 sequences, roughly 50% were seen once, and the ten largest hold roughly 2%. Sequenced input: blood. This TCR derives from a woman in her forties in good health. This chain uses TRBV7-8 with TRBJ1-1; 10 nucleotides line up with TRBD1. CDR3 in amino acids: CASSSLQTGTGVGAFF. CDR3 coding DNA: TGTGCCAGCAGCTCGTTACAAACGGGGACAGGGGTGGGAGCTTTCTTT.